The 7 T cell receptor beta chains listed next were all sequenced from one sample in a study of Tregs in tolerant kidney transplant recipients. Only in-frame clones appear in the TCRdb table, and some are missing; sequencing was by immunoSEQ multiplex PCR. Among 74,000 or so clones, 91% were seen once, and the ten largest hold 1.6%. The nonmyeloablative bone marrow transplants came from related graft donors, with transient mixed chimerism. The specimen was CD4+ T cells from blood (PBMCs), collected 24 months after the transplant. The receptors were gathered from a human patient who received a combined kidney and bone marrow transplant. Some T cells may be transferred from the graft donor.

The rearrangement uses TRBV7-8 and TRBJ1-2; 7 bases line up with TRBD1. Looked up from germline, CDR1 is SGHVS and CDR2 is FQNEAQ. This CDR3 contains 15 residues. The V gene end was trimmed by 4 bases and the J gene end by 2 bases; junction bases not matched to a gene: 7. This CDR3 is CASSSPSGQNYGYTF. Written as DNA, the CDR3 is TGTGCCAGCAGCTCACCCTCGGGACAGAACTATGGCTACACCTTC.

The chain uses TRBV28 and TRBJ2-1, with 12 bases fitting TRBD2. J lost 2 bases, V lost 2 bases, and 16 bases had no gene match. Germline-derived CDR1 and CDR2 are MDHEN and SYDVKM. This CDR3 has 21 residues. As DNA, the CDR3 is TGTGCCAGCAGTTTACCGCTCCGGACTAGCGGGGAGACGGTAACCTACAATGAGCAGTTCTTC. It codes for CASSLPLRTSGETVTYNEQFF.

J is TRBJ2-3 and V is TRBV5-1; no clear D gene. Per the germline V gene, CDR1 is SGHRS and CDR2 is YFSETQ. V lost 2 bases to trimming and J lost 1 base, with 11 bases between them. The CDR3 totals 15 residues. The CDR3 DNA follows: TGCGCCAGCAGCTTCGACGGGTTCCGCACAGATACGCAGTATTTT. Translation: CASSFDGFRTDTQYF.

CDR3 in amino acids: CASSHIGGERYNEQFF. The CDR3 nucleotides are TGTGCCAGCAGCCACATAGGGGGGGAGCGGTACAATGAGCAGTTCTTC. J is TRBJ2-1 and V is TRBV7-9, with D perhaps TRBD2 (7 bases). The V end was cut by 5 bases, the J end by 4 bases, with 18 bases between. Germline assignment: CDR1 SEHNR and CDR2 FQNEAQ (reference sequence). The CDR3 sequence is 16 residues long.

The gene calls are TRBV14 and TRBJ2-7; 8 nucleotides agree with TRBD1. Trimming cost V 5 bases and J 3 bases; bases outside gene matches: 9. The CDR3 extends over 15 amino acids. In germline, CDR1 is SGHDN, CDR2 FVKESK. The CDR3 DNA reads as TGTGCCAGCAGCGCCCGGACAGGGTTCGGCTACGAGCAGTACTTC. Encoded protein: CASSARTGFGYEQYF.

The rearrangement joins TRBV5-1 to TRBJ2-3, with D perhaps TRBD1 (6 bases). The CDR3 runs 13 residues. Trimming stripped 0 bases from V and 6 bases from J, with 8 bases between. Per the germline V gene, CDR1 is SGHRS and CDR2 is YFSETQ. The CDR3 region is CASSLADRDTQYF. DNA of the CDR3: TGCGCCAGCAGCTTGGCCGACAGGGATACGCAGTATTTT.

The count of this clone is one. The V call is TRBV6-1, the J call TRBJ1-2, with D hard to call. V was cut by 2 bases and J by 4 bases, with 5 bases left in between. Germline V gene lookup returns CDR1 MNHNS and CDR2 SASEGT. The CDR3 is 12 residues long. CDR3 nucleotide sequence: TGTGCCAGCAGTGAATATCTCTATGGCTACACCTTC. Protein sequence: CASSEYLYGYTF.